This T cell receptor beta chain was obtained from a study of T cell responses to AZD1222 COVID-19 vaccine (dated by TCRdb to the early 2020s). Concerning the study at large: AZD1222 recipients given second doses at about 4 weeks or at about 12 weeks were pooled, since spike-specific TCR depth and breadth were not found to differ between the two schedules. Enrollment into the trials was organized by age into subgroups of 18-55, 56-69 and 70-plus years, and those subgroups contained 148, 28 and 57 TCR-sequenced participants, respectively. TCR sequencing was performed for some 250 trial participants, of whom 200 to 220 were given two doses of AZD1222 and around 25 were given two doses of MenACWY control vaccine.

From the cysteine up to the phenylalanine, the CDR3 has a length of 10 residues. The entry retains the CDR3 DNA only, 30 bases that are in frame from base 1. V drops 9 bases and J drops 2 bases, leaving 3 bases in between. For CDR1 and CDR2, the germline V gene (reference sequence) lists LNHDA and SQIVND. To note about this clone: Its recognized antigen is unknown. The record has no base qualities; no much larger clone is one base away.

Points the paper makes about the study in general: After two AZD1222 doses, spike-specific TCR breadth and depth were significantly higher than at day 0 and than in MenACWY recipients. Conclusions about previously exposed vaccinees are limited because only six or seven AZD1222 recipients were SARS-CoV-2 seropositive at baseline. The 56-69-year group was small, and its depth increase did not reach significance, likely because of low power. Reportedly, almost half of the unique spike-specific TCRs recognized epitopes lying outside the regions that are mutated in the B.1.351 and B.1.1.7 variants. Participants were mostly white British and included more females than males, and it was suggested by the authors that clonal diversity may have been underestimated. Because no day 14 peak-response samples were available, the repertoires could be characterized only after the peak T cell response. CD4 TCRs associated with the vaccine covered the entire spike protein, and the dominant responses were in regions 160-218 and 743-854.

The CDR3 regions of human TCRbeta chains were subjected to immunosequencing. For the original study's pipeline: Repertoire TCRs were matched against a reference library of SARS-CoV-2-specific TCRs generated with the MIRA antigen-specificity platform. Breadth was defined as the fraction of unique TCRs that were SARS-CoV-2-associated, and depth was defined as the fraction of total T cells that were SARS-CoV-2-associated. Using the MIRA data, each spike-specific TCR was assigned both to the spike region to which the TCR was reactive and to a CD4 or CD8 class. Log10-transformed breadth and depth values were compared by one-way ANOVA with Sidak's multiple comparisons tests. Drawn from immuneACCESS, this table holds only the in-frame rearrangements with V and J called that TCRdb kept. Clones are partly lost; checked studies trace under half to an unresolved V gene and leave the rest unexplained. The D gene and trimming were derived from the DNA, and the V and J assignments and clone size from that table. The sample table lists roughly 50,000 clones, more than 60% of them with a count of one. 6% to 7% of the sample rests with the top ten.

Sample time point, as interpreted from the label and publication: baseline before first vaccination. The vaccinee samples were drawn from two UK trials, COV001 and COV002, one of which was a single-blind randomized controlled phase 2/3 trial testing AZD1222 (ChAdOx1 nCoV-19) in healthy adults. For TCRbeta chain sequencing, PBMC samples were collected from trial participants at day 0 and at day 28 after the second dose. Sequenced here: peripheral blood, sampled on day 0 of AZD1222 vaccination. The V and J segments used are TRBV19 and TRBJ2-3; the D gene remains uncertain. The receptor's source is an adult in good health. The CDR3 region: CARITDTQYF. At the DNA level, the sequence is TGTGCCAGGATCACAGATACGCAGTATTTT.